The 6 T cell receptor beta chains below come from one sample, sequenced in a study of T cells in women clearing cervical HPV infection. TCRdb keeps only in-frame clones here, not all; method: immunoSEQ multiplex PCR. Here the sample table reports about 46,000 clones. Material: blood buffy coat. All receptors come from a woman between 18 and 70 years old with a cervical HPV16 infection that either progressed to CIN3+ or cleared (not recorded which).

As regards this clone: The CDR3 end is not reached by the read, which stops 3 residues before it; the germline J gene fills it in. This chain uses TRBV10-3 with TRBJ2-7; D is possibly TRBD2 (6 bases). V dropped 11 bases and J dropped 4 bases, with 15 bases sitting between them. Germline assignment: CDR1 ENHRY and CDR2 SYGVKD. This CDR3 is built from 12 residues. CDR3 protein: CAAYPGLYEQYF. Incomplete CDR3 DNA: TGTGCCGCCTACCCGGGACTTTACGAG.

As for this clone: Read sequence stops 3 residues before the CDR3 end, and the germline J gene provides the missing end. This sequence joins TRBV5-4 and TRBJ2-3; 7 nucleotides align to TRBD2. CDR1 is SGHNT, CDR2 YYREEE, per germline (reference sequence). This CDR3 has 15 residues. Incomplete CDR3 DNA: TGTGCCAGCAGCTCCGGGGGAGGGTCTAGGGAGACG. This translates into CASSSGGGSRET. The full CDR3 sequence reads CASSSGGGSRETQYF.

Turning to this clone: Read coverage stops 3 residues before the CDR3 terminus; the germline J gene supplies the remainder. This sequence joins TRBV11-3 and TRBJ2-3; D gene ambiguous. The CDR3 is 15 residues long. From germline, CDR1 is SGHNT and CDR2 YENEEA. Trimming pared 0 bases from V and 0 bases from J, leaving 7 bases between. The sequenced CDR3 bases are TGTGCCAGCAGCTTAGACTCCTCTAGCACAGATACG. It specifies CASSLDSSSTDT. The entire CDR3 protein is CASSLDSSSTDTQYF.

As concerns this clone: The CDR3 end lies 3 residues beyond the end of the read and is filled in from the germline J gene. The chain combines TRBV2 with TRBJ2-1, with 7 bases fitting TRBD1. Trimming took 6 bases from V and 2 from J; bases not matched to a gene: 7. The CDR3 has 15 residues. From germline, CDR1 is SNHLY and CDR2 FYNNEI. The CDR3 DNA, read in part, is TGTGCCAGCAGCCAGACCGGGACAGCCTACAATGAG. Translation gives CASSQTGTAYNE. The whole CDR3 reads CASSQTGTAYNEQFF.

About this clone itself: The CDR3 extends 3 residues past the end of the read, so its final part is completed from the germline J gene. The chain uses TRBV5-6 and TRBJ2-7; 7 bases match TRBD2. Germline CDR1 and CDR2: SGHDT and YYEEEE. V lost 3 bases to trimming and J lost 4 bases; unmatched junction nucleotides: 10. The CDR3 is 15 residues long. The CDR3: CASSWGGGASYEQYF. The part of the CDR3 DNA that was read is TGTGCCAGCAGCTGGGGGGGAGGGGCTTCTTACGAG. Using reference TRBV5-6 and TRBJ2-7 for the parts outside the CDR3, the full variable domain is DAGVTQSPTHLIKTRGQQVTLRCSPKSGHDTVSWYQQALGQGPQFIFQYYEEEERQRGNFPDRFSGHQFPNYSSELNVNALLLGDSALYLCASSWGGGASYEQYFGPGTRLTVT.

As to this clone: The read ends 3 residues early relative to the CDR3; the germline J gene fills the gap. The chain carries TRBV2 and TRBJ2-7; 8 nucleotides agree with TRBD1. CDR1 SNHLY and CDR2 FYNNEI come from the germline V gene. The ends lost 2 bases at V and 1 base at J; junction bases unmatched: 7. The CDR3 consists of 16 residues. CDR3 amino acids: CASSESRTGISYEQYF. CDR3 bases read: TGTGCCAGCAGTGAATCCCGGACAGGGATATCCTACGAG. The variable domain in full, with the rest retrieved from reference TRBV2 and TRBJ2-7, is EPEVTQTPSHQVTQMGQEVILRCVPISNHLYFYWYRQILGQKVEFLVSFYNNEISEKSEIFDDQFSVERPDGSNFTLKIRSTKLEDSAMYFCASSESRTGISYEQYFGPGTRLTVT.